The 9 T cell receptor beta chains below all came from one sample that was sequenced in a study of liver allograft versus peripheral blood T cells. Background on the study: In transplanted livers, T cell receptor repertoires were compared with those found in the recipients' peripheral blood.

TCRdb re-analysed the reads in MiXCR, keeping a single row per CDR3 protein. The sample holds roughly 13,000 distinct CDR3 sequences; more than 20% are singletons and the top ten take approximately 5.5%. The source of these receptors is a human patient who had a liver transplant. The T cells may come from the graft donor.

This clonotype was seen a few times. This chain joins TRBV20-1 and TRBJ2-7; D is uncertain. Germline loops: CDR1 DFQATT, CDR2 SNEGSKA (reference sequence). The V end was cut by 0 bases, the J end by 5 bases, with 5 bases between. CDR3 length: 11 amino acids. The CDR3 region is CSARDGDEQYF. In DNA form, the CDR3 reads TGCAGTGCTAGAGATGGCGACGAGCAGTACTTC.

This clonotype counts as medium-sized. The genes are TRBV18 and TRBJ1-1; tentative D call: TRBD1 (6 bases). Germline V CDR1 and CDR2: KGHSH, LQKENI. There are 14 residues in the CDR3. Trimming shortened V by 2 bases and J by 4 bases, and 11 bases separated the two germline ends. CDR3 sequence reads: CASSPSEGGTEAFF. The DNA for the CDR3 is TGTGCCAGCTCACCATCGGAGGGGGGCACTGAAGCTTTCTTT. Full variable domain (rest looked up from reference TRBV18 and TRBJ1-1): NAGVMQNPRHLVRRRGQEARLRCSPMKGHSHVYWYRQLPEEGLKFMVYLQKENIIDESGMPKERFSAEFPKEGPSILRIQQVVRGDSAAYFCASSPSEGGTEAFFGQGTRLTVV.

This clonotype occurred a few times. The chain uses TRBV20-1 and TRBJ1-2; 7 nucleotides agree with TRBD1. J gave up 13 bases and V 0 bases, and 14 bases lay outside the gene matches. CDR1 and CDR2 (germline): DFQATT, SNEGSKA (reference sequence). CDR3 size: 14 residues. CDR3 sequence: CSARETGTVVKFTF. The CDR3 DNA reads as TGCAGTGCTAGAGAGACCGGGACAGTGGTAAAGTTCACCTTC.

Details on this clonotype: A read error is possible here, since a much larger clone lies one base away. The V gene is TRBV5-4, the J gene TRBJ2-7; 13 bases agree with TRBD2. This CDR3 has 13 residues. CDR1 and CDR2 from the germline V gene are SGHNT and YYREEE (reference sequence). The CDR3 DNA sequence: TGTGTCAGCAGGGAAGGACTAGCGGGGGAACAGTACTTC. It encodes CVSREGLAGEQYF.

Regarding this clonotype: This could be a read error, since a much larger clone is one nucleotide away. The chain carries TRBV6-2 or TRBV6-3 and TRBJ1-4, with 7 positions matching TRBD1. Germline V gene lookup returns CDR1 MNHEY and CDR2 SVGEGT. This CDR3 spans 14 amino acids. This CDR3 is CAGRTQGGHEKLFF. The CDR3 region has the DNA TGTGCCGGCAGGACCCAGGGGGGTCATGAAAAACTGTTTTTT.

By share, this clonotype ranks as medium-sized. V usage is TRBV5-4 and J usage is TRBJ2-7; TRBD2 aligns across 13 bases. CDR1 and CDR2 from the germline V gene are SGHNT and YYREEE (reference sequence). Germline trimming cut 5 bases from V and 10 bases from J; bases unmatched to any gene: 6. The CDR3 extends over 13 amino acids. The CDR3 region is CASREGLAGEQYF. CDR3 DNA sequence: TGTGCCAGCAGGGAAGGACTAGCGGGGGAACAGTACTTC.

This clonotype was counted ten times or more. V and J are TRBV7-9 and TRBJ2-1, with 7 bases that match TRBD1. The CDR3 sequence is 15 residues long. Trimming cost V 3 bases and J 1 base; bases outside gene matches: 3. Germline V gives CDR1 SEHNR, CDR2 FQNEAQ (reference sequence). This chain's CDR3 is CASSLLGQSYNEQFF. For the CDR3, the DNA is TGTGCCAGCAGCTTGTTGGGACAGTCCTACAATGAGCAGTTCTTC.

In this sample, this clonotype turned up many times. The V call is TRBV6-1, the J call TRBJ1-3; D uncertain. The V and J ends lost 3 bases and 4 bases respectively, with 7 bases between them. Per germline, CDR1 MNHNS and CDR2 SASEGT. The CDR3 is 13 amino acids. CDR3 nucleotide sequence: TGTGCCAGCAGTGAGGACGTCGGAAACACCATATATTTT. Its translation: CASSEDVGNTIYF.

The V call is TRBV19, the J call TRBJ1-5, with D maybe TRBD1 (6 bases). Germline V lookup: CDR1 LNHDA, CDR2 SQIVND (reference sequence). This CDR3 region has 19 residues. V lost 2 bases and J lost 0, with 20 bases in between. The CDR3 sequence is CASSINSQGFHYSNQPQHF. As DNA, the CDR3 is TGTGCCAGTAGTATAAATTCGCAGGGGTTCCATTATAGCAATCAGCCCCAGCATTTT.